Detailed here is one T cell receptor beta chain. In its sample, this clonotype was seen many times. Its target antigen remains unknown. Qualities for individual bases were not recorded, and no much larger clone is one base off. This specimen's treatment or condition label, interpreted: live attenuated yellow fever vaccine strain. PBMCs were isolated from peripheral blood using a standard Ficoll-Paque protocol. CD4 and CD8 T-cell fractions were isolated with Dynabeads CD4 and CD8 positive selection kits. TriZol was used to extract RNA from bulk PBMCs, CD4 and CD8 fractions, and dextramer-positive and dextramer-negative fractions. The data were obtained in a study of T cells after yellow fever vaccination (dated by TCRdb to the late 2010s). Study-wide context: The SMART-Seq v4 Ultra Low Input RNA kit was used to prepare libraries from fractions with low cell numbers. Bulk TCR alpha and beta repertoires were sequenced longitudinally to track T-cell clones before and after primary and booster YFV17D yellow fever vaccination. Two healthy male donors made up the cohort, one aged 18 to 29 years and the other aged 30 to 40 years. Bulk PBMC replicates and cell subsets were isolated from blood drawn at multiple timepoints before and after both primary and secondary immunization.

From a lookup of the germline V gene (reference sequence), CDR1 and CDR2 are DFQATT and SNEGSKA. V and J lose 0 bases and 2 bases, and a span of 11 bases separates them. Its CDR3 holds 14 amino acids, cysteine through phenylalanine. Kept here is only the CDR3 DNA, which spans 42 bases and is read in frame from base 1. Synthesis of TCR cDNA relied on 5'RACE template switching, a step that introduced a universal primer site along with unique molecular identifiers. Priming for cDNA synthesis came from both the TCR alpha and TCR beta constant segments. Libraries were amplified in two PCR steps, with sample barcodes and sequencing adapters added in the second step. Sequencing of libraries was performed on Illumina HiSeq 2500 (2x100 bp) or NovaSeq (2x150 bp). The source study handled its data this way. MIGEC handled demultiplexing of reads and collapsing into UMI consensus sequences, while MiXCR performed V(D)J alignment. Vaccine-responding clonotypes were identified with edgeR using replicate PBMC samples, with FDR below 0.01 and a log2 fold change above 5 up to day 15 being required. Each bulk clonotype received a CD4 or CD8 identity based on whether the sequenced CD4 or CD8 repertoire contained that clonotype at higher abundance. TCRdb reprocessing: public reads trimmed at Q25 with fastp, clones called with MiXCR, in-frame beta chains kept. A single entry per CDR3 protein holds the most common genes and DNA from its merged rows. The V and J calls reflect TCRdb's pipeline rather than the authors' work. The sample table shows roughly 79,000 distinct CDR3 sequences, and under 9.5% are seen once. The ten largest clones add up to around 29% of the sample.

General findings and caveats noted by the study authors: Because only a couple of donors were included in the study, the extent to which the findings can be generalized is limited. Computational filtering was required because FACS-sorted repertoires could contain abundant contaminating clonotypes from the bulk population. A small fraction of clonotypes appeared in both the CD4 and CD8 compartments, likely as a result of convergent recombination. Most clones expanded after primary vaccination (approximately 97% of CD4 and roughly 90% of CD8) were re-detected after the booster, suggesting that broad memory maintenance occurred. The secondary T-cell response was found to be weaker but faster than the primary response, with a peak reached on day 5 rather than on day 15.

This specimen was CD8+ T cells sorted from PBMCs, taken less than 11 days after the first yellow fever vaccination. This sequence uses TRBV20-1 and TRBJ2-7; the D gene is not confidently resolved. The sequence derives from a man in his late teens or twenties who received the YFV17D yellow fever vaccine. Read as DNA, the sequence is TGCAGTGCTAGAGATCCCGCAGTTACCTACGAGCAGTACTTC. Its protein is CSARDPAVTYEQYF.